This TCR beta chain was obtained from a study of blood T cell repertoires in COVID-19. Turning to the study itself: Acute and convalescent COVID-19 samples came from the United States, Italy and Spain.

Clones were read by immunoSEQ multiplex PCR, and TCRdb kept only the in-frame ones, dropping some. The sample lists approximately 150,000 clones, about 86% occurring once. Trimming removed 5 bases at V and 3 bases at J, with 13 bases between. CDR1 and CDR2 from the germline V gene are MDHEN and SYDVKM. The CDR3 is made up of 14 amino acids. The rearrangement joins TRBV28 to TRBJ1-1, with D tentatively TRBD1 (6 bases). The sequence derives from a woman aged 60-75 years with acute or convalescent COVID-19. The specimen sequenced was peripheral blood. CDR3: CASSVQGFDTEAFF. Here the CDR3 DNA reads TGTGCCAGCAGTGTACAGGGTTTTGACACTGAAGCTTTCTTT.